This section outlines one T cell receptor beta chain sequence together with its context. What it recognizes is unknown. This specimen comes from a study of somatic mutations in cytotoxic T cells in rheumatoid arthritis. Study-wide results and caveats: The targets (antigens) of the expanded CD8+ clones were not known.

The assay was immunoSEQ multiplex PCR, and TCRdb's table has in-frame clones only and misses some. The sample includes just under 30,000 clones, about 88% of them seen just once. Flow cytometry was used to check the purity of CD4+ and CD8+ cells, which had been isolated by positive magnetic bead selection. The sequenced sample consisted of CD8+ T cells sorted from blood. This TCR was recovered from an adult with rheumatoid arthritis.

The CDR3 loop is CASSHWTSGPLYSTDTQYF. The DNA of the CDR3 is TGTGCCAGCAGCCACTGGACTAGCGGACCGCTTTATAGCACAGATACGCAGTATTTT. V gene TRBV11-2 combines with J gene TRBJ2-3; TRBD2 matches at 10 bases. CDR1 SGHAT and CDR2 FQNNGV come from the germline V gene. Losses at the gene ends were 5 bases for V and 0 bases for J; bases not matched to a gene: 14. This CDR3 spans 19 amino acids.